The present TCR beta chain was sequenced within a study of blood T cell repertoires in COVID-19. Profiled with immunoSEQ multiplex PCR; TCRdb holds only in-frame clones, not every one. The table records about 370,000 clones, around 92% of them present only once. Recovery among Cohort 3 donors was established by two negative PCRs, clearance, or symptom resolution. The CDR3 loop spans 15 amino acids. The V gene end was trimmed by 4 bases and the J gene end by 3 bases; junction bases not matched to a gene: 8. The germline gives CDR1 KGHSH, CDR2 LQKENI. The chain combines TRBV18 with TRBJ1-1, with TRBD1 matching 7 bases. Material: PBMCs or T cells enriched from blood (not recorded which). This clonotype was sampled from a woman younger than 45 who had recovered from COVID-19. In DNA form, the CDR3 reads TGTGCCAGCTCACGGCAGACAGGGATTGACACTGAAGCTTTCTTT. Translation: CASSRQTGIDTEAFF.